This T cell receptor beta chain derives from a study of PD-L1 blockade in urothelial cancer. In the study overall: Blood samples contained a median about 130,000 T cells.

This CDR3 contains 13 residues. Germline lookup yields CDR1 SNHLY and CDR2 FYNNEI. TCRdb's table, derived via immunoSEQ multiplex PCR, lists solely in-frame clones and lacks some. The sample yields 68,000 or so clones, 81% seen once. This clone was counted between two and nine times. Relative to the germline gene, one junction end is altered; a read error may explain this. Time point denoted: pretreatment peripheral blood. The sample in question was PBMCs, obtained around atezolizumab (anti-PD-L1) treatment. This clonotype was obtained from a man between 65 and 85 years old with urothelial cancer. V is TRBV2 and J is TRBJ2-7; 8 nucleotides match TRBD1. The CDR3 here is CASCDRGSIEQYF. CDR3 in DNA: TGTGCCAGCTGTGACAGGGGCTCTATCGAGCAGTACTTC.